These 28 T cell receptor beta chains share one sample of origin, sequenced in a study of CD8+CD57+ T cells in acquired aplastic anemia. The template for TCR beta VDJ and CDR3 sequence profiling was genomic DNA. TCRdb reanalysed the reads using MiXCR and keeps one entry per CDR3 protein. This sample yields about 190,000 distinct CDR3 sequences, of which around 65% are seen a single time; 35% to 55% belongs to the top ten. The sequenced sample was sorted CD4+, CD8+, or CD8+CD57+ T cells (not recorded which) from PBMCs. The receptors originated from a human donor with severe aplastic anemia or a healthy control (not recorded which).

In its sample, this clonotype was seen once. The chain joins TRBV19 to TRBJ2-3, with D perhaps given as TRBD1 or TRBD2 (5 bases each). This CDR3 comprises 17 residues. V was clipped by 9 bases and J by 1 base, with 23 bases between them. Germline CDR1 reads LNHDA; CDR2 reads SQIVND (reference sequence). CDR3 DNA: TGTGCCAGCAGCCACCGTGGGGGAGTTGTCGGCACAGATACGCAGTATTTT. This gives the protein CASSHRGGVVGTDTQYF. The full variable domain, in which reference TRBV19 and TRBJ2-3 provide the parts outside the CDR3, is DGGITQSPKYLFRKEGQNVTLSCEQNLNHDAMYWYRQDPGQGLRLIYYSQIVNDFQKGDIAEGYSVSREKKESFPLTVTSAQKNPTAFYLCASSHRGGVVGTDTQYFGPGTRLTVL.

This CDR3 reads CSARDRISEAFF. The CDR3 DNA reads TGCAGTGCTAGAGATCGGATCTCTGAAGCTTTCTTT. The chain couples TRBV20-1 to TRBJ1-1; D not resolved. The germline V gene has CDR1 DFQATT and CDR2 SNEGSKA (reference sequence). This CDR3 has 12 residues. Trimming removed 0 bases at V and 6 bases at J, with 8 bases between.

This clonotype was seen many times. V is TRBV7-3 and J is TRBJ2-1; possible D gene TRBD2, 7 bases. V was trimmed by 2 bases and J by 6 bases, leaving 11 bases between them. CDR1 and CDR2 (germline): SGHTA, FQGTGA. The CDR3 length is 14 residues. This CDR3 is CASSLGGATNEQFF. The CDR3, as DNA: TGTGCCAGCAGCTTAGGGGGGGCAACCAATGAGCAGTTCTTC.

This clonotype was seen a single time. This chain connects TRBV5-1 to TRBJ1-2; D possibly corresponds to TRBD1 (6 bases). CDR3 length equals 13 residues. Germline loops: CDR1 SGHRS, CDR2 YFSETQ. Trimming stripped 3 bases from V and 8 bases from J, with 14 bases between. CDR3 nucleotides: TGCGCCAGCAGCTATGAGGGGGAACGGGGCTACACCTTC. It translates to CASSYEGERGYTF. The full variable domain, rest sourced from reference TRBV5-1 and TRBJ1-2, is KAGVTQTPRYLIKTRGQQVTLSCSPISGHRSVSWYQQTPGQGLQFLFEYFSETQRNKGNFPGRFSGRQFSNSRSEMNVSTLELGDSALYLCASSYEGERGYTFGSGTRLTVV.

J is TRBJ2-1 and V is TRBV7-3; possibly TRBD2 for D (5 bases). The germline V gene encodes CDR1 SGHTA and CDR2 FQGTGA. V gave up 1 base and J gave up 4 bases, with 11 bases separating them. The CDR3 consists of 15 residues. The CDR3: CASSLRGIGYNEQFF. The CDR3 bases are TGTGCCAGCAGCTTAAGAGGGATAGGTTACAATGAGCAGTTCTTC.

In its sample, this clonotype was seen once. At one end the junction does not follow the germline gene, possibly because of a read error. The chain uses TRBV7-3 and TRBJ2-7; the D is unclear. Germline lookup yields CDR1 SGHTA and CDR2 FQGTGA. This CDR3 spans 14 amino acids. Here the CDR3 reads CAGSLTPTTYEQYF. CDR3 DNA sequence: TGTGCCGGCAGCTTAACCCCCACTACCTACGAGCAGTACTTC.

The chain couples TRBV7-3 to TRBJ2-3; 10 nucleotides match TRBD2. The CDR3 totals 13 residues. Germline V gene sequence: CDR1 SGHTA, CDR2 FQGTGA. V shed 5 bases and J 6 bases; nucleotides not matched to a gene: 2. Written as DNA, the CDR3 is TGTGCCAGCAGCCCTAGCGGGGGTGATACGCAGTATTTT. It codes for CASSPSGGDTQYF. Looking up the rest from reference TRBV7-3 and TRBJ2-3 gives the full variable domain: GAGVSQTPSNKVTEKGKYVELRCDPISGHTALYWYRQSLGQGPEFLIYFQGTGAADDSGLPNDRFFAVRPEGSVSTLKIQRTERGDSAVYLCASSPSGGDTQYFGPGTRLTVL.

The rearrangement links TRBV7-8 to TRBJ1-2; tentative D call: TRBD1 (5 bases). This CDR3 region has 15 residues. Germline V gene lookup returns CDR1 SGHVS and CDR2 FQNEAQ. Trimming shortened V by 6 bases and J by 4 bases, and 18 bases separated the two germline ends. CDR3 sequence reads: CASSQGPRGSYGYTF. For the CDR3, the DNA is TGTGCCAGCAGTCAAGGCCCCCGGGGGAGCTATGGCTACACCTTC.

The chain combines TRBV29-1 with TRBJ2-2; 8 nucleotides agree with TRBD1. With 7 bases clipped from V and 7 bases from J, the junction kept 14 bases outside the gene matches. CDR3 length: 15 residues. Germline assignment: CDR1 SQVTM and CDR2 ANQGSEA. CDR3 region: CSGRAGGALGGELFF. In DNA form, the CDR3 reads TGCAGCGGAAGGGCAGGGGGCGCCTTGGGCGGGGAGCTGTTTTTT.

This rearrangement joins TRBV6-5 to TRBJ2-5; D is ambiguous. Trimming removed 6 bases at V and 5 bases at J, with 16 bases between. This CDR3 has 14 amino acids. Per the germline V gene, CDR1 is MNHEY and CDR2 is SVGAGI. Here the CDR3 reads CASRDGGPVETQYF. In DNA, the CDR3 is TGTGCCAGCAGAGACGGTGGGCCGGTGGAGACCCAGTACTTC.

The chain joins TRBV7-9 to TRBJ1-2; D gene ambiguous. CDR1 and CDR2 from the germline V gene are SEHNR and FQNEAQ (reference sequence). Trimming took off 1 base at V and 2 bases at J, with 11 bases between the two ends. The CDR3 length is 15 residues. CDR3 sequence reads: CASSLEAGSNYGYTF. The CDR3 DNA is TGTGCCAGCAGCTTAGAGGCAGGATCAAACTATGGCTACACCTTC.

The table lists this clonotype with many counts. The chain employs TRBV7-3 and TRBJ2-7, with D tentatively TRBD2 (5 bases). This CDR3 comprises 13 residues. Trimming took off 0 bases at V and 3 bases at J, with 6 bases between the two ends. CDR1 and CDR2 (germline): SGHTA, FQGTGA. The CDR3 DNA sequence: TGTGCCAGCAGCTTAACGGCGGGCTACGAGCAGTACTTC. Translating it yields CASSLTAGYEQYF.

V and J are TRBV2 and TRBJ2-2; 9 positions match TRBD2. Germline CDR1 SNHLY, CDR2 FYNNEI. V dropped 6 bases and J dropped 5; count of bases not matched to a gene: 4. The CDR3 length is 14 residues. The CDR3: CASSRLAETGELFF. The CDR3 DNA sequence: TGTGCCAGCAGCCGACTAGCGGAGACCGGGGAGCTGTTTTTT. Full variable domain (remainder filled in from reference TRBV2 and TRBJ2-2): EPEVTQTPSHQVTQMGQEVILRCVPISNHLYFYWYRQILGQKVEFLVSFYNNEISEKSEIFDDQFSVERPDGSNFTLKIRSTKLEDSAMYFCASSRLAETGELFFGEGSRLTVL.

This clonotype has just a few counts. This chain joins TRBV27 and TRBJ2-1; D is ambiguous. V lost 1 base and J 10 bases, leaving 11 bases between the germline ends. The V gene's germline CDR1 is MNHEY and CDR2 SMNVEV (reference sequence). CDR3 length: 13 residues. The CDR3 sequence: CASSLLTAEEQFF. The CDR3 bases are TGTGCCAGCAGTTTATTGACCGCGGAGGAGCAGTTCTTC.

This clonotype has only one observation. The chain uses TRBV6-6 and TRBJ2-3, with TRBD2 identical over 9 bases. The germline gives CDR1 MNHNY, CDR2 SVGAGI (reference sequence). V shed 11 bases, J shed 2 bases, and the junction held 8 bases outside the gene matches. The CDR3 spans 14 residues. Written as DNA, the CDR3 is TGTGCCGCGGGAGGGGTAATGATCACAGATACGCAGTATTTT. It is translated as CAAGGVMITDTQYF.

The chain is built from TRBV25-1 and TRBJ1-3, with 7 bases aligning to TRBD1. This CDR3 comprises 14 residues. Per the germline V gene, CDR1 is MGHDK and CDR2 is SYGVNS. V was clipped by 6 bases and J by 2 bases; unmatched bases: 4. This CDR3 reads CASRLTGAGNTIYF. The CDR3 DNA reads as TGTGCCAGCAGGCTTACAGGGGCTGGAAACACCATATATTTT.

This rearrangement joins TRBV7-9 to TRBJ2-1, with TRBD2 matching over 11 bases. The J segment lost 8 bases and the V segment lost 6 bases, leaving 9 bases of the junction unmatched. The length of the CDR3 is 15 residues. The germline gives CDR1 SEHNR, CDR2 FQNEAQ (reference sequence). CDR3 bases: TGTGCCAGCAGAGATAGCGGGAGGGCCAAGGATGAGCAGTTCTTC. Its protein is CASRDSGRAKDEQFF.

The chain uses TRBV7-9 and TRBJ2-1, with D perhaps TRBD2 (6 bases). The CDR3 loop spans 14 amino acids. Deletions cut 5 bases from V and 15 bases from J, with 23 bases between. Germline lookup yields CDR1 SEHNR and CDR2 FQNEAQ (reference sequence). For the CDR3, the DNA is TGTGCCAGCAGCCCTTGGGGGGAGAGAATGAACCCGTTCTTC. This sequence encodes CASSPWGERMNPFF. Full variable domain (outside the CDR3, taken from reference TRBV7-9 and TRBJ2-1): DTGVSQNPRHKITKRGQNVTFRCDPISEHNRLYWYRQTLGQGPEFLTYFQNEAQLEKSRLLSDRFSAERPKGSFSTLEIQRTEQGDSAMYLCASSPWGERMNPFFGPGTRLTVL.

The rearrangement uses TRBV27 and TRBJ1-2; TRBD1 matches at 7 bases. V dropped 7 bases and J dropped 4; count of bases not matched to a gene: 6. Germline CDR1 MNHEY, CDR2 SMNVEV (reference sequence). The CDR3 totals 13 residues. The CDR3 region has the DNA TGTGCCAGCAAGCAGGGGGTTGGCTATGGCTACACCTTC. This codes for CASKQGVGYGYTF.

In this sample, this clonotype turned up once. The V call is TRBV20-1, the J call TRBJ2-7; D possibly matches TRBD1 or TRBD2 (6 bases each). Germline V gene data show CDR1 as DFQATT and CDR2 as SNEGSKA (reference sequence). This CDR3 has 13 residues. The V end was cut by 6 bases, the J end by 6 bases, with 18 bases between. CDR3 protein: CSAEGGLVREQYF. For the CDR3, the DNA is TGCAGTGCCGAGGGGGGACTGGTCCGCGAGCAGTACTTC.

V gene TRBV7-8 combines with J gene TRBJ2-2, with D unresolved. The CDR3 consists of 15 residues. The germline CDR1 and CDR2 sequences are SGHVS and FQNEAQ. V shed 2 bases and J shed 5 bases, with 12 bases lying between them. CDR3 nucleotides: TGTGCCAGCAGCTTAAGAGGTGGTGGGACCGGGGAGCTGTTTTTT. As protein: CASSLRGGGTGELFF.

The CDR3 loop is CATSRDLESDTQYF. The CDR3 DNA is TGTGCCACCAGCAGAGATCTGGAGTCAGATACGCAGTATTTT. The chain recombines TRBV15 with TRBJ2-3; the D is unclear. CDR1 and CDR2 (germline): LNHNV, YYDKDF (reference sequence). V lost 0 bases and J 4 bases, leaving 8 bases between the germline ends. The CDR3 has 14 residues.

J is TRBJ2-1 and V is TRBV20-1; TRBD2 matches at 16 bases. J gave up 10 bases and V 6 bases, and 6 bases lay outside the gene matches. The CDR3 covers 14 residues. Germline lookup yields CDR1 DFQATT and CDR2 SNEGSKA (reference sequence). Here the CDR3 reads CSADGTSGRAEQFF. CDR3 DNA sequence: TGCAGTGCGGATGGGACTAGCGGGAGGGCCGAGCAGTTCTTC.

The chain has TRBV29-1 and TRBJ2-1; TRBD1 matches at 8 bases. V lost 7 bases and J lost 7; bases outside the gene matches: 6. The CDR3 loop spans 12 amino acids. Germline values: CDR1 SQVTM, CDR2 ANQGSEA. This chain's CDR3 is CSARQGANEQFF. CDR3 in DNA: TGCAGCGCCCGGCAGGGGGCGAATGAGCAGTTCTTC.

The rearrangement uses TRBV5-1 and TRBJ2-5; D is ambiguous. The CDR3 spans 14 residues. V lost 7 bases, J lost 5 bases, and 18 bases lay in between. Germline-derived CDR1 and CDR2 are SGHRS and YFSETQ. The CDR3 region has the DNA TGCGCCAGCGGACCCCCCTCAAACGGGGAGACCCAGTACTTC. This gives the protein CASGPPSNGETQYF. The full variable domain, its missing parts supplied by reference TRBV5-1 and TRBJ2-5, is KAGVTQTPRYLIKTRGQQVTLSCSPISGHRSVSWYQQTPGQGLQFLFEYFSETQRNKGNFPGRFSGRQFSNSRSEMNVSTLELGDSALYLCASGPPSNGETQYFGPGTRLLVL.

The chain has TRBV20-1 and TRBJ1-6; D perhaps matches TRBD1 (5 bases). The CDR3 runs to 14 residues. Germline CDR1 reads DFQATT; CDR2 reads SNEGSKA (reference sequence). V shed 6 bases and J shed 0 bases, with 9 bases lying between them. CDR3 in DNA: TGCAGTGCCGAGGGGAGCTCCTATAATTCACCCCTCCACTTT. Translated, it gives CSAEGSSYNSPLHF.

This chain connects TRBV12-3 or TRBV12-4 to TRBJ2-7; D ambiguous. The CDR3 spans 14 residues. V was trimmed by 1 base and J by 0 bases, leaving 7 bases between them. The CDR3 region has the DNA TGTGCCAGCAGTTTAGTAGGTTACTCCTACGAGCAGTACTTC. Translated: CASSLVGYSYEQYF.

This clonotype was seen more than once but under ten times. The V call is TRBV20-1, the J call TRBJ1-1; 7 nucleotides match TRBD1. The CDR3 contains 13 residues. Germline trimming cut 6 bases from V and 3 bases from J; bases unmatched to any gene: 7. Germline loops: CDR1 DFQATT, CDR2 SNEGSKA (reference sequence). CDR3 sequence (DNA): TGCAGTGCGCAACTGCAGGGGGACACTGAAGCTTTCTTT. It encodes CSAQLQGDTEAFF.